Listed below are T cell receptor beta chains from one sample, sequenced in a study of cytomegalovirus exposure and HLA in healthy donors. Only in-frame clones appear in the TCRdb table, and some are missing; sequencing was by immunoSEQ multiplex PCR. Seen here are about 120,000 clones, approximately 69% observed once, and the top ten hold 3.5% to 4.5%. What was sequenced was PBMCs. The source is a man between 35 and 55 years old in good health and CMV-seropositive. Both conserved end residues are part of each CDR3. D genes are given only for firm matches. Clone sizes are given selectively: once, few, many, or a class where the clone is expanded.

v_gene: TRBV5-4
j_gene: TRBJ2-5
abundance: -
d_gene: TRBD2
CDR3aa: CASSPRGAGGGETQYF
CDR3nt: TGTGCCAGCAGCCCCCGCGGAGCGGGAGGCGGAGAGACCCAGTACTTC

v_gene: TRBV4-1
j_gene: TRBJ2-7
abundance: -
d_gene: TRBD2
CDR3aa: CASSQVVASGNPYEQYF
CDR3nt: TGCGCCAGCAGCCAAGTGGTAGCTAGCGGGAATCCCTACGAGCAGTACTTC

v_gene: TRBV5-4
j_gene: TRBJ2-7
abundance: -
d_gene: TRBD1
CDR3aa: CASSSLQGVYEQYF
CDR3nt: TGTGCCAGCAGCTCTCTACAGGGGGTTTACGAGCAGTACTTC

v_gene: TRBV19
j_gene: TRBJ2-2
abundance: few
d_gene: TRBD1
CDR3aa: CASSMDRAGTGELFF
CDR3nt: TGTGCCAGTAGTATGGACAGGGCGGGCACCGGGGAGCTGTTTTTT

v_gene: TRBV12-5
j_gene: TRBJ1-5
abundance: once
d_gene: -
CDR3aa: CASGLVASNQPQHF
CDR3nt: TGTGCTAGTGGTTTGGTAGCTAGCAATCAGCCCCAGCATTTT

v_gene: TRBV5-5
j_gene: TRBJ1-3
abundance: few
d_gene: -
CDR3aa: CASSPAGNTIYF
CDR3nt: TGTGCCAGCAGCCCCGCGGGTAACACCATATATTTT

v_gene: TRBV4-1
j_gene: TRBJ2-5
abundance: -
d_gene: -
CDR3aa: CASSRGPGETQYF
CDR3nt: TGCGCCAGCAGCCGAGGTCCGGGAGAGACCCAGTACTTC

v_gene: TRBV16
j_gene: TRBJ2-3
abundance: -
d_gene: TRBD2
CDR3aa: CASSQSAASGPSTDTQYF
CDR3nt: TGTGCCAGCAGCCAATCGGCGGCTAGCGGGCCTTCCACAGATACGCAGTATTTT

v_gene: TRBV5-4
j_gene: TRBJ1-6
abundance: -
d_gene: -
CDR3aa: CASSVFGRADSPLHF
CDR3nt: TGTGCCAGCAGCGTCTTTGGCAGGGCAGATTCACCCCTCCACTTT

v_gene: TRBV7-2
j_gene: TRBJ2-5
abundance: few
d_gene: TRBD2
CDR3aa: CASRIGARGLAGGETQYF
CDR3nt: TGTGCCAGCAGAATAGGAGCTAGGGGCCTAGCGGGCGGAGAGACCCAGTACTTC

v_gene: TRBV4-2
j_gene: TRBJ2-3
abundance: -
d_gene: -
CDR3aa: CASSLASTDTQYF
CDR3nt: TGTGCCAGCAGCCTAGCAAGCACAGATACGCAGTATTTT

v_gene: TRBV7-8
j_gene: TRBJ2-1
abundance: -
d_gene: TRBD2
CDR3aa: CASSSPSGRQESYNEQFF
CDR3nt: TGTGCCAGCAGCTCCCCTAGCGGGAGACAAGAGAGCTACAATGAGCAGTTCTTC

v_gene: TRBV2
j_gene: TRBJ2-3
abundance: few
d_gene: -
CDR3aa: CASSERIYRAGDTQYF
CDR3nt: TGTGCCAGCAGTGAGAGGATATACAGGGCAGGCGATACGCAGTATTTT

v_gene: TRBV25-1
j_gene: TRBJ1-4
abundance: -
d_gene: -
CDR3aa: CASSVTAYSEKLFF
CDR3nt: TGTGCCAGCAGTGTGACAGCTTATAGCGAAAAACTGTTTTTT

v_gene: TRBV28
j_gene: TRBJ2-2
abundance: -
d_gene: -
CDR3aa: CASSLHWLRDTGELFF
CDR3nt: TGTGCCAGCAGTCTCCACTGGCTACGGGACACCGGGGAGCTGTTTTTT

v_gene: TRBV19
j_gene: TRBJ1-2
abundance: -
d_gene: TRBD1
CDR3aa: CASSTTGGVYGYTF
CDR3nt: TGTGCCAGTAGCACAACAGGGGGCGTCTATGGCTACACCTTC

v_gene: TRBV6-6
j_gene: TRBJ2-1
abundance: -
d_gene: -
CDR3aa: CASRGGGRSNEQFF
CDR3nt: TGTGCCAGCCGTGGCGGGGGCCGGTCCAATGAGCAGTTCTTC

v_gene: TRBV23-1
j_gene: TRBJ2-1
abundance: few
d_gene: TRBD1
CDR3aa: CASSQPRGTGYYNEQFF
CDR3nt: TGCGCCAGCAGTCAACCACGGGGGACAGGGTATTACAATGAGCAGTTCTTC

v_gene: TRBV28
j_gene: TRBJ2-7
abundance: -
d_gene: -
CDR3aa: CASMLAGEQYF
CDR3nt: TGTGCCAGCATGTTGGCAGGCGAGCAGTACTTC

v_gene: TRBV7-2
j_gene: TRBJ2-2
abundance: -
d_gene: TRBD2
CDR3aa: CASSPRLAGVTGELFF
CDR3nt: TGTGCCAGCAGCCCCCGACTAGCGGGGGTGACCGGGGAGCTGTTTTTT

v_gene: TRBV19
j_gene: TRBJ1-5
abundance: -
d_gene: TRBD1
CDR3aa: CASIRGGAGQSQPQHF
CDR3nt: TGTGCCAGTATCCGAGGGGGCGCGGGCCAAAGTCAGCCCCAGCATTTT

v_gene: TRBV28
j_gene: TRBJ2-2
abundance: few
d_gene: -
CDR3aa: CALRAGNTGELFF
CDR3nt: TGTGCCCTCCGGGCGGGAAACACCGGGGAGCTGTTTTTT

v_gene: TRBV6-6
j_gene: TRBJ2-1
abundance: -
d_gene: -
CDR3aa: CASSPTRTGNNEQFF
CDR3nt: TGTGCCAGCAGCCCGACTCGAACAGGAAACAATGAGCAGTTCTTC

v_gene: TRBV9
j_gene: TRBJ2-5
abundance: -
d_gene: TRBD1
CDR3aa: CASSETGEETQYF
CDR3nt: TGTGCCAGCAGCGAGACAGGGGAAGAGACCCAGTACTTC

v_gene: TRBV6-1
j_gene: TRBJ2-5
abundance: -
d_gene: -
CDR3aa: CASSEGGAAGQETQYF
CDR3nt: TGTGCCAGCAGTGAAGGTGGGGCAGCCGGACAAGAGACCCAGTACTTC

v_gene: TRBV5-4
j_gene: TRBJ2-5
abundance: -
d_gene: -
CDR3aa: CASSLVGRLETQYF
CDR3nt: TGTGCCAGCAGCTTGGTAGGCAGGTTGGAGACCCAGTACTTC

v_gene: TRBV19
j_gene: TRBJ2-3
abundance: -
d_gene: -
CDR3aa: CASTTGVPTDTQYF
CDR3nt: TGTGCCAGTACAACAGGAGTCCCCACAGATACGCAGTATTTT

v_gene: TRBV7-2
j_gene: TRBJ1-2
abundance: -
d_gene: -
CDR3aa: CASSLDGAANYGYTF
CDR3nt: TGTGCCAGCAGCTTAGATGGGGCAGCTAACTATGGCTACACCTTC

v_gene: TRBV4-2
j_gene: TRBJ2-1
abundance: -
d_gene: TRBD2
CDR3aa: CASSQVNNGRAPSYNEQFF
CDR3nt: TGTGCCAGCAGCCAAGTGAATAACGGGAGGGCCCCTTCCTACAATGAGCAGTTCTTC

v_gene: TRBV11-2
j_gene: TRBJ2-7
abundance: -
d_gene: -
CDR3aa: CASSGSPGQNYEQYF
CDR3nt: TGTGCCAGCAGCGGGTCTCCGGGACAAAACTACGAGCAGTACTTC

v_gene: TRBV9
j_gene: TRBJ2-3
abundance: -
d_gene: TRBD1
CDR3aa: CASSQTQGAILDTQYF
CDR3nt: TGTGCCAGCAGTCAGACTCAGGGGGCGATTCTAGATACGCAGTATTTT